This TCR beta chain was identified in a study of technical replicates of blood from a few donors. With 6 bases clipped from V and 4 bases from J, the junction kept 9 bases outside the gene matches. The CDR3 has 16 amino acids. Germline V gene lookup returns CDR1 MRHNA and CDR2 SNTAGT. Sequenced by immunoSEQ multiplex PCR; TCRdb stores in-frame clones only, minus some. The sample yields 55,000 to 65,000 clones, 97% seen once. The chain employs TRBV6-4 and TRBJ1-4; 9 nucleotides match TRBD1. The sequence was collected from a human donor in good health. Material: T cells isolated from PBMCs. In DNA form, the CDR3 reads TGTGCCAGCAGGAGTAACTGGGACAGGGATAATGAAAAACTGTTTTTT. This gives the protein CASRSNWDRDNEKLFF.